Listed here are 20 T cell receptor beta chains from one sample, sequenced in a study of response to subunit inactivated influenza vaccine (dated by TCRdb to the late 2010s). The time point label on this specimen signifies: 45 to 50 days after influenza vaccine administration. Libraries were made using RT-PCR. The reads were generated on an Illumina HiSeq 2500. Clones were called with MiXCR by TCRdb after fastp trimmed the public reads at Q25, and only in-frame beta chains were retained. Under each unique CDR3 protein, matching rows form one entry showing the most common genes and DNA. This sample is represented by about 480,000 distinct CDR3 sequences; 13% of them were singletons. The ten biggest clones cover over 10% of the sample. The specimen comprised PBMCs from blood, sampled around seven weeks after vaccination. The receptors were sampled from a man between 50 and 59 years old who received an inactivated influenza vaccine. Donor details come from another sample of the same person, matched by shared clones.

The rearrangement uses TRBV20-1 and TRBJ2-3; TRBD2 agrees at 14 bases. Losses at the gene ends were 6 bases for V and 6 bases for J; bases not matched to a gene: 8. Germline V gene data show CDR1 as DFQATT and CDR2 as SNEGSKA (reference sequence). This CDR3 comprises 15 residues. CDR3 nucleotide sequence: TGCAGTGCGAGCGGACTAGCGGGAGGTACGGATACGCAGTATTTT. Amino acids: CSASGLAGGTDTQYF.

This clonotype was detected only a few times. The rearrangement links TRBV2 to TRBJ2-1; 11 nucleotides align to TRBD2. The CDR3 is 14 amino acids. V shed 10 bases, J shed 8 bases, and the junction held 10 bases outside the gene matches. Per the germline V gene, CDR1 is SNHLY and CDR2 is FYNNEI. CDR3 protein: CAILPGLAADEQFF. The CDR3 DNA reads TGTGCCATTCTCCCGGGACTAGCGGCCGATGAGCAGTTCTTC.

This clonotype was recorded many times. The gene calls are TRBV5-5 and TRBJ2-1; weak D call: TRBD2 (5 bases). Germline V gene data show CDR1 as SGHKS and CDR2 as YYEKEE (reference sequence). CDR3 length equals 16 residues. Trimming took 0 bases from V and 7 from J, leaving 17 bases between them. CDR3 DNA sequence: TGTGCCAGCAGCTTGGCCGTTGGACTTATATTAAATGAGCAGTTCTTC. Translated, it gives CASSLAVGLILNEQFF.

The chain uses TRBV27 and TRBJ2-3, with a weak D call TRBD2 (5 bases). This CDR3 has 16 amino acids. V lost 3 bases and J lost 4, with 17 bases in between. Germline-derived CDR1 and CDR2 are MNHEY and SMNVEV (reference sequence). This CDR3 is CASSFVSEVGPDTQYF. The CDR3 coding sequence is TGTGCCAGCAGTTTCGTTAGCGAGGTTGGTCCAGATACGCAGTATTTT.

The table lists this clonotype with a few counts. This sequence joins TRBV7-9 and TRBJ2-5, with TRBD2 matching 9 bases. The CDR3 has 15 residues. With V trimmed by 6 bases and J by 4 bases, 9 bases remained unmatched. The V gene's germline CDR1 is SEHNR and CDR2 FQNEAQ (reference sequence). The CDR3 loop is CASSPGPTSGETQYF. In DNA, the CDR3 is TGTGCCAGCAGTCCCGGCCCGACTAGCGGAGAGACCCAGTACTTC. The whole variable domain, remainder taken from reference TRBV7-9 and TRBJ2-5, is DTGVSQNPRHKITKRGQNVTFRCDPISEHNRLYWYRQTLGQGPEFLTYFQNEAQLEKSRLLSDRFSAERPKGSFSTLEIQRTEQGDSAMYLCASSPGPTSGETQYFGPGTRLLVL.

This chain connects TRBV20-1 to TRBJ1-1, with D uncertain. The CDR3 runs to 13 residues. Germline CDR1 and CDR2: DFQATT and SNEGSKA (reference sequence). With 3 bases removed from V and 1 base from J, the gap between germline ends came to 9 bases. Here the CDR3 DNA reads TGCAGTGCTAGCAAACGGAGGAACACTGAAGCTTTCTTT. Residues: CSASKRRNTEAFF.

This clonotype was recorded at least ten times. The chain joins TRBV12-3 or TRBV12-4 to TRBJ1-2; no clear D gene. This CDR3 region has 16 residues. With 2 bases removed from V and 3 bases from J, the gap between germline ends came to 16 bases. For the CDR3, the DNA is TGTGCCAGCAGTTTAAGGGCAATGTGGGCGGACTATGGCTACACCTTC. Its translation is CASSLRAMWADYGYTF.

This clonotype turned up a few times. J is TRBJ1-1 and V is TRBV5-3, with unresolved D. TRBV5-3 is an open reading frame, and its role is uncertain. V lost 4 bases to trimming and J lost 10 bases, with 5 bases between them. This CDR3 spans 9 amino acids. Written as DNA, the CDR3 is TGTGCCAGAAGCCCGGTAGCTTTCTTT. Protein sequence: CARSPVAFF.

This clonotype was counted many times. The genes are TRBV29-1 and TRBJ2-1; D is undetermined. V dropped 0 bases and J dropped 10 bases, with 7 bases sitting between them. Germline CDR1 SQVTM, CDR2 ANQGSEA. The length of the CDR3 is 11 residues. The DNA for the CDR3 is TGCAGCGTTGAAGATGGTGGGGAGCAGTTCTTC. It specifies CSVEDGGEQFF.

The rearrangement joins TRBV5-6 to TRBJ2-4; D is undetermined. Trimming took off 0 bases at V and 0 bases at J, with 10 bases between the two ends. The CDR3 contains 16 residues. CDR1 and CDR2 from the germline V gene are SGHDT and YYEEEE. CDR3 nucleotides: TGTGCCAGCAGCTTGGTGATGGAGCTAGCCAAAAACATTCAGTACTTC. Protein product: CASSLVMELAKNIQYF.

The rearrangement uses TRBV6-2 or TRBV6-3 and TRBJ2-2; 9 nucleotides line up with TRBD1. From germline, CDR1 is MNHEY and CDR2 SVGEGT. V shed 6 bases and J 7 bases; nucleotides not matched to a gene: 6. The CDR3 consists of 14 residues. The CDR3 protein is CASRTGGANGELFF. The CDR3 nucleotides read TGTGCCAGCAGAACAGGGGGCGCGAACGGGGAGCTGTTTTTT.

This clonotype was seen many times. V usage is TRBV5-1 and J usage is TRBJ2-1; TRBD2 matches 10 bases. The CDR3 runs to 17 residues. In germline, CDR1 is SGHRS, CDR2 YFSETQ. Losses at the gene ends were 4 bases for V and 0 bases for J; bases not matched to a gene: 7. The CDR3 sequence is CASSPTSGPDSYNEQFF. The CDR3 DNA is TGCGCCAGCAGCCCGACTAGCGGGCCCGACTCCTACAATGAGCAGTTCTTC.

This clonotype was counted at least ten times. Here the CDR3 reads CASSEKYEQYF. In DNA, the CDR3 is TGTGCCAGCAGCGAAAAGTACGAGCAGTACTTC. This chain joins TRBV7-2 and TRBJ2-7; no clear D gene. This CDR3 region has 11 residues. Germline V gene lookup returns CDR1 SGHTA and CDR2 FQGNSA. Between the trimmed V and J ends, which lost 5 bases and 4 bases, there was a span of 6 bases.

This sequence joins TRBV28 and TRBJ1-3, with D tentatively TRBD1 (5 bases). Trimming shortened V by 3 bases and J by 4 bases, and 19 bases separated the two germline ends. CDR3 length: 17 amino acids. Per germline, CDR1 MDHEN and CDR2 SYDVKM. This CDR3 reads CASSFRRLGTRGNTIYF. The CDR3 nucleotides are TGTGCCAGCAGTTTCAGGAGGTTAGGGACGAGGGGAAACACCATATATTTT.

J is TRBJ1-1 and V is TRBV6-5; no clear D. Per the germline V gene, CDR1 is MNHEY and CDR2 is SVGAGI. V lost 2 bases and J 4 bases, leaving 8 bases between the germline ends. The CDR3 has 13 amino acids. The CDR3 bases are TGTGCCAGCAGTTACGGGGAAGCCACTGAAGCTTTCTTT. This sequence encodes CASSYGEATEAFF.

The genes are TRBV10-3 and TRBJ2-3, with 8 bases aligning to TRBD1. CDR1 and CDR2 (germline): ENHRY, SYGVKD. V shed 6 bases and J 0 bases; nucleotides not matched to a gene: 8. The CDR3 has 16 residues. CDR3 protein: CAISRQGTDSTDTQYF. As DNA, the CDR3 is TGTGCCATCAGCCGACAGGGGACCGACAGCACAGATACGCAGTATTTT.

V is TRBV28 and J is TRBJ2-4, with D possibly matching TRBD1 (6 bases). The CDR3 extends over 14 amino acids. Trimming took off 5 bases at V and 7 bases at J, with 15 bases between the two ends. In germline, CDR1 is MDHEN, CDR2 SYDVKM. CDR3 loop: CASSPSQGWNIQYF. The CDR3 DNA reads as TGTGCCAGCAGTCCTTCACAGGGTTGGAACATTCAGTACTTC.

The chain carries TRBV7-2 and TRBJ2-7; D gene ambiguous. The CDR3 has 14 residues. Germline V gene lookup returns CDR1 SGHTA and CDR2 FQGNSA. V was pared by 1 base and J by 0 bases, with 7 bases between. Here the CDR3 DNA reads TGTGCCAGCAGCTTAGGTGACTTCTCCTACGAGCAGTACTTC. This gives the protein CASSLGDFSYEQYF. The entire variable domain, with the rest obtained from reference TRBV7-2 and TRBJ2-7, is as follows: GAGVSQSPSNKVTEKGKDVELRCDPISGHTALYWYRQSLGQGLEFLIYFQGNSAPDKSGLPSDRFSAERTGGSVSTLTIQRTQQEDSAVYLCASSLGDFSYEQYFGPGTRLTVT.

Note on this clonotype: This could be a read error, since a much larger clone is one nucleotide away. The DNA of the CDR3 is TGCGCCAGCAGCTGGAGGGGACAGGGCACCCAAGATACCCAGTACTTC. Amino acids: CASSWRGQGTQDTQYF. J is TRBJ2-5 and V is TRBV5-1; 9 bases map to TRBD1. This CDR3 contains 16 residues. Germline loops: CDR1 SGHRS, CDR2 YFSETQ.

This clonotype was detected ten times or more. The rearrangement joins TRBV5-5 to TRBJ1-5; D is possibly TRBD1 (6 bases). Germline V gene data show CDR1 as SGHKS and CDR2 as YYEKEE (reference sequence). V dropped 5 bases and J dropped 0 bases, with 12 bases sitting between them. The CDR3 length is 15 residues. In DNA form, the CDR3 reads TGTGCCAGCAGATTGTCAGGGGATAGCAATCAGCCCCAGCATTTT. Protein: CASRLSGDSNQPQHF.